This paragraph reports one T cell receptor (beta chain). Its cognate antigen has yet to be identified. No much larger clonotype is one base removed from it; base qualities were not supplied. This sample is drawn from a study of radiation and T cells in renal cell carcinoma (dated by TCRdb to 2018 to 2020). The study in broad terms: The samples were drawn from a clinical trial, where primary renal cell carcinomas were treated with 15 Gy of stereotactic body radiation therapy and then removed by nephrectomy 4 weeks afterward. In total, some 50 samples underwent TCR beta sequencing: some 25 tumors plus 27 peripheral blood samples. In the 45 to 65 samples combined, about 4 million unique CDR3 nucleotide sequences were found, encoding 2 million to 3 million unique CDR3 amino acid sequences.

The immunoSEQ kit was used, according to the manufacturer's recommendations, to generate TCR beta libraries from genomic DNA. To prepare the libraries, a first multiplex PCR with proprietary primers was run, followed by a second PCR that added unique barcodes, and a bead cleanup was done after each round. Each sample batch included a kit-provided positive control reaction and a negative control reaction. The final libraries were assessed on an Agilent 4200 TapeStation D1000 ScreenTape, pooled by volume, and quantified by qPCR. Sequencing ran on an Illumina NextSeq500 with a MidOutput 150-cycle cartridge, using 156 Read1 and 15 Index1 cycles with kit custom primers. The pooled library was loaded at approximately 1 pM with an approximately 20% PhiX control spike-in. The authors' analysis ran thus. Vendor-processed data were analyzed in R, and a clonotype was defined as all T cells sharing the same CDR3 nucleotide sequence. For clone abundance analyses, frequencies were normalized to the 10,000 most abundant clones in each sample. Public T cell clones, which averaged fewer than five per sample, were excluded before analysis. Tumor-enriched and baseline blood-enriched clonotypes were defined by at least a 32-fold difference in abundance between compartments. A beta-binomial differential abundance model was used to identify clonotypes that were expanded or contracted between blood time points. Tumor-blood repertoire similarity was measured with the Baroni-Urbani and Buser coefficient, and group comparisons used two-tailed Wilcoxon tests in R. Entries here come from immuneACCESS through TCRdb and include only in-frame sequences with V and J called. Some clones fail to appear in such tables; in the studies checked, an unresolved V gene covers under half of the shortfall, and the cause of the remainder is unknown. The DNA gave D and trimming, while V, J and clone size come from that table. The sample table records about 140,000 clones; around four fifths of these occur just once. Jointly, the top ten make up under 30% of the sample.

Overall study results and their limits: Dynamics of the blood repertoire were not tracked past 4 weeks after treatment. Top tumor clonotypes rose in blood from baseline to 2 weeks post-radiation, then contracted by 4 weeks, suggesting transient expansion of tumor-resident clones. With a single-armed trial design, the study had no way to address how radiation dose or scheduling affects the TCR repertoire. No pretreatment tumor biopsies were available, so the baseline intratumoral presence of clonotypes could not be determined.

According to the germline V gene, CDR1 reads MGHRA and CDR2 reads YSYEKL. The CDR3 holds 15 amino acids from the cysteine to the phenylalanine. The CDR3 DNA has 45 bases and is translated from base 1. At the junction V is shortened by 0 bases and J by 6 bases, with 12 bases in between. The intended sense of this specimen's time point label: baseline pretreatment blood. The treatment or condition label corresponds to: 15 Gy SBRT to primary tumor, nephrectomy 4 weeks later. To follow tumor-enriched clonotypes, serial peripheral blood was collected from radiation-treated patients at baseline and at 2 weeks and 4 weeks after SBRT. All patients had renal cell carcinoma with clear cell pathology. Genomic DNA for TCR sequencing was prepared using the QIAamp DNA Blood Mini Kit (Qiagen). Only samples passing all quality control checks were included in the analyses.

The sequence is built from TRBV4-1 and TRBJ1-5, with a tentative D gene TRBD1 over 6 matching bases. The TCR sequence derives from a woman in her forties or fifties with renal cell carcinoma. The specimen comprised blood, sampled from a patient whose treatment included radiotherapy and nephrectomy. The DNA sequence is TGCGCCAGCAGCCAAGACAAGGGGGAGAGTCAGCCCCAGCATTTT. Its amino acids are CASSQDKGESQPQHF.